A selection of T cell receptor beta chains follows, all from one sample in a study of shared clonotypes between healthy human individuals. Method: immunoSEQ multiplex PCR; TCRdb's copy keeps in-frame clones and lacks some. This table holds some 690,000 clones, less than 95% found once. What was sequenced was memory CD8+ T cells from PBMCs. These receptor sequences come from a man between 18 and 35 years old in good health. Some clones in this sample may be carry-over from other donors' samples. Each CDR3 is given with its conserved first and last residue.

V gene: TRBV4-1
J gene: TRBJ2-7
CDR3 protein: CASSQRPGTGSYEQYF

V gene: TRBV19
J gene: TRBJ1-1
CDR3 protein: CASSAWGGNTEAFF

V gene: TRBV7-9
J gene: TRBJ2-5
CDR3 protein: CASSSLGTSGRARETQYF

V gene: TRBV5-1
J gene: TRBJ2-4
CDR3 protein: CASSLGQGQNIQYF

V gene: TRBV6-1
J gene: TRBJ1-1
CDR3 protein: CASSRLSHTEAFF

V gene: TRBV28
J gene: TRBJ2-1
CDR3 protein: CASSLIQSSYNEQFF

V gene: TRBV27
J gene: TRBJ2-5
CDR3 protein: CASSHPIPTGNQETQYF

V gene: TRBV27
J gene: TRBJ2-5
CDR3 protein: CASSLTGSRRETQYF

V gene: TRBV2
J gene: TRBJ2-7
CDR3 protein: CASRATYEQYF

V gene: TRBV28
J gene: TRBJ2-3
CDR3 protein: CASTPRGRIDGTSGSRQYF

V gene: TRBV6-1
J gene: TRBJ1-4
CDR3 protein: CASSEALRREEKLFF